This T cell receptor (beta chain) was sequenced for a study of cytomegalovirus exposure and HLA in healthy donors. For this clone: Its specificity is unknown.

Study-level points and caveats: A later analysis showed HLA-associated TCR beta chains outstripping equally common others in clonal expansion. According to an earlier analysis, most TCR beta V segments yielded productive rearrangements about 90% or about 30% of the time. For most subjects, TCR beta sequences were reported to predict HLA-A and HLA-B alleles with accuracy.

V was pared by 6 bases and J by 7 bases, with 12 bases of the junction left unmatched. Germline V gene lookup returns CDR1 SGHVS and CDR2 FQNEAQ. The CDR3 sequence is 14 residues long. Both 60 Vbeta primers and 13 Jbeta primers went into the PCR. Here immunoSEQ multiplex PCR was the method, and the copy in TCRdb shows in-frame clones only, minus some. The table records 80,000 or so clones, about 80% of them present only once. Sequenced material: PBMCs. V and J are TRBV7-8 and TRBJ2-7; 7 positions agree with TRBD1. The receptor was derived from a man over 45 in good health and CMV-seropositive. In nucleotides, the CDR3 is TGTGCCAGCAGTTATAACGACAGGGTCCGGGAGCAGTACTTC. This sequence encodes CASSYNDRVREQYF. Drawing the rest from reference TRBV7-8 and TRBJ2-7, the complete variable domain is GAGVSQSPRYKVAKRGQDVALRCDPISGHVSLFWYQQALGQGPEFLTYFQNEAQLDKSGLPSDRFFAERPEGSVSTLKIQRTQQEDSAVYLCASSYNDRVREQYFGPGTRLTVT.